A single sample gave rise to the 32 T cell receptor beta chains below, sequenced in a study of CD8 T cells in ankylosing spondylitis. Study-wide results and limits: Typical of ankylosing spondylitis blood, it appeared, was a TCR beta motif of eight highly homologous variants.

TCRdb ran MiXCR on the 5' RACE reads and lists one entry per CDR3 protein. Of over 400,000 distinct CDR3 sequences detected, roughly a quarter appear once; the ten largest clones hold roughly 1%. Their antigen targets remain unknown. Sequenced sample: blood, either unsorted or a sorted T cell fraction (not recorded which). These receptors were collected from a male donor with ankylosing spondylitis.

At least ten counts were recorded for this clonotype. The chain links TRBV5-1 to TRBJ2-1, with D possibly being TRBD2 (5 bases). The CDR3 runs to 13 residues. Germline assignment: CDR1 SGHRS and CDR2 YFSETQ. The V and J ends lost 6 bases and 3 bases respectively, with 10 bases between them. The CDR3 bases are TGCGCCAGCACCCTCGGGGACTACAATGAGCAGTTCTTC. Amino acids: CASTLGDYNEQFF.

This clonotype was found a few times. The chain is built from TRBV20-1 and TRBJ2-2; 10 bases line up with TRBD2. Germline V CDR1 and CDR2: DFQATT, SNEGSKA (reference sequence). Trimming at V came to 5 bases and at J to 7 bases, leaving 7 bases not matched to a gene. The CDR3 is 14 residues long. In nucleotides, the CDR3 is TGCAGTGCTGTTTCCGGGACTAGCGACGGGGAGCTGTTTTTT. Its protein product is CSAVSGTSDGELFF.

The chain uses TRBV7-2 and TRBJ2-3, with TRBD2 matching over 8 bases. The CDR3 has 15 residues. Germline CDR1 and CDR2: SGHTA and FQGNSA. The J segment lost 8 bases and the V segment lost 7 bases, leaving 14 bases of the junction unmatched. The CDR3 DNA reads as TGTGCCAGCACCACCCGGGGGGGTACGGGCGGTACGCAGTATTTT. Encoded protein: CASTTRGGTGGTQYF. Supplemented by reference TRBV7-2 and TRBJ2-3, the full variable domain reads GAGVSQSPSNKVTEKGKDVELRCDPISGHTALYWYRQSLGQGLEFLIYFQGNSAPDKSGLPSDRFSAERTGGSVSTLTIQRTQQEDSAVYLCASTTRGGTGGTQYFGPGTRLTVL.

The sample holds many counts of this clonotype. The chain has TRBV10-3 and TRBJ2-2; D uncertain. V was pared by 0 bases and J by 5 bases, with 4 bases between. Germline V gene data show CDR1 as ENHRY and CDR2 as SYGVKD. The CDR3 is 13 residues long. CDR3 protein: CAISESRTGELFF. The CDR3, as DNA: TGTGCCATCAGTGAGTCAAGAACCGGGGAGCTGTTTTTT.

The chain carries TRBV11-2 and TRBJ2-1, with 9 bases that match TRBD1. Germline V gives CDR1 SGHAT, CDR2 FQNNGV. With 4 bases clipped from V and 6 bases from J, the junction kept 13 bases outside the gene matches. This CDR3 has 17 amino acids. Written as DNA, the CDR3 is TGTGCCAGCAGCTCTCTACCGGGACAGGGAAAACGCAATGAGCAGTTCTTC. Its protein product is CASSSLPGQGKRNEQFF.

This clonotype was found a few times. The rearrangement uses TRBV10-2 and TRBJ2-7, with a possible D match to TRBD1 (5 bases). Germline-derived CDR1 and CDR2 are WSHSY and SAAADI. V was clipped by 7 bases and J by 3 bases, with 13 bases between them. The CDR3 covers 13 residues. The CDR3 DNA follows: TGCGCCAGCAAGTCAGGGCCTCGCTACGAGCAGTACGTC. This codes for CASKSGPRYEQYV.

This chain connects TRBV2 to TRBJ2-7; D is possibly TRBD2 (5 bases). The CDR3 sequence is 12 residues long. With 4 bases removed from V and 7 bases from J, the gap between germline ends came to 11 bases. The V gene's germline CDR1 is SNHLY and CDR2 FYNNEI. CDR3 in DNA: TGTGCCAGCAGTGCCCCCCGAGGGGAGCAGTACTTC. Residues: CASSAPRGEQYF.

In this sample, this clonotype turned up many times. The gene calls are TRBV7-8 and TRBJ2-2, with TRBD2 matching over 7 bases. This CDR3 comprises 16 residues. Germline assignment: CDR1 SGHVS and CDR2 FQNEAQ. V dropped 3 bases and J dropped 1; count of bases not matched to a gene: 5. As DNA, the CDR3 is TGTGCCAGCAGCTTCTGGACTAGGCTGAACACCGGGGAGCTGTTTTTT. It encodes CASSFWTRLNTGELFF.

This sequence joins TRBV5-1 and TRBJ2-1; perhaps TRBD2 as D (5 bases). The CDR3 spans 15 residues. V was shortened by 0 bases and J by 8 bases, with 15 bases between the two germline ends. Per the germline V gene, CDR1 is SGHRS and CDR2 is YFSETQ. The CDR3 DNA is TGCGCCAGCAGCTTGGTCGTCCCCCAGGAGGATGAGCAGTTCTTC. Protein product: CASSLVVPQEDEQFF.

This clonotype has only a few counts. At one end, the junction sequence differs from germline, possibly due to a read error. The J gene is TRBJ2-1, the V gene TRBV5-1; 8 bases line up with TRBD2. This CDR3 has 15 residues. CDR1 and CDR2 (germline): SGHRS, YFSETQ. The CDR3: CASSFTSGTHNEHFF. The CDR3 bases are TGCGCCAGCAGCTTCACTAGCGGAACACACAATGAGCATTTCTTC.

This clonotype was picked up a small number of times. The chain recombines TRBV20-1 with TRBJ2-1; D perhaps matches TRBD2 (6 bases). Trimming cost V 1 base and J 3 bases, with 7 bases left between them. This CDR3 has 13 residues. Germline V gene data show CDR1 as DFQATT and CDR2 as SNEGSKA (reference sequence). The CDR3 loop reads CSARVGGYNEQFF. The CDR3 DNA reads TGCAGTGCTAGAGTGGGGGGCTACAATGAGCAGTTCTTC.

The V call is TRBV5-1, the J call TRBJ2-1; D call uncertain. Per germline, CDR1 SGHRS and CDR2 YFSETQ. The length of the CDR3 is 12 residues. V dropped 7 bases and J dropped 8 bases, with 13 bases sitting between them. The CDR3 loop reads CASSLTLDEQFF. The CDR3 coding sequence is TGCGCCAGCTCCCTTACGCTAGATGAGCAGTTCTTC.

The CDR3 DNA follows: TGCGCCAGCAGCTTGAGCCGGGCGGACGGGGAGCTGTTTTTT. This gives the protein CASSLSRADGELFF. The chain carries TRBV5-1 and TRBJ2-2; D unclear. The germline V gene has CDR1 SGHRS and CDR2 YFSETQ. The length of the CDR3 is 14 residues. V lost 1 base and J lost 7, with 11 bases in between.

This chain joins TRBV5-1 and TRBJ2-3; 9 bases fit TRBD2. CDR1 SGHRS and CDR2 YFSETQ come from the germline V gene. V shed 1 base and J 2 bases; nucleotides not matched to a gene: 5. There are 16 residues in the CDR3. DNA for the CDR3: TGCGCCAGCAGCTTGAGACTAGCGGAATACACAGATACGCAGTATTTT. It yields the protein CASSLRLAEYTDTQYF.

The J gene is TRBJ2-3, the V gene TRBV15; D is unclear. This CDR3 region has 14 residues. V lost 0 bases and J 6 bases, leaving 10 bases between the germline ends. The germline V gene has CDR1 LNHNV and CDR2 YYDKDF (reference sequence). CDR3 sequence reads: CATSRDSAQDTQYF. As DNA, the CDR3 is TGTGCCACCAGCAGAGATTCTGCGCAGGATACGCAGTATTTT. Variable domain in full (rest from reference TRBV15 and TRBJ2-3): DAMVIQNPRYQVTQFGKPVTLSCSQTLNHNVMYWYQQKSSQAPKLLFHYYDKDFNNEADTPDNFQSRRPNTSFCFLDIRSPGLGDTAMYLCATSRDSAQDTQYFGPGTRLTVL.

The chain carries TRBV20-1 and TRBJ2-1, with a possible D match to TRBD2 (7 bases). The CDR3 runs 13 residues. Trimming pared 5 bases from V and 2 bases from J, leaving 10 bases between. Germline loops: CDR1 DFQATT, CDR2 SNEGSKA (reference sequence). The CDR3 sequence is CSAGGGPYNEQFF. Here the CDR3 DNA reads TGCAGTGCTGGGGGGGGCCCCTACAATGAGCAGTTCTTC.

The chain links TRBV20-1 to TRBJ2-7, with no clear D. Trimming cost V 5 bases and J 4 bases, with 12 bases left between them. CDR3 length: 12 residues. Germline V CDR1 and CDR2: DFQATT, SNEGSKA (reference sequence). The CDR3 nucleotides read TGCAGTGCTGAGTCCCGTGGGTACGAGCAGTACTTC. This codes for CSAESRGYEQYF.

This clonotype was observed a handful of times. The J gene is TRBJ2-3, the V gene TRBV7-2; D gene uncertain. V was trimmed by 5 bases and J by 2 bases, leaving 11 bases between them. This CDR3 is built from 14 residues. Germline CDR1 and CDR2: SGHTA and FQGNSA. CDR3 DNA: TGTGCCAGCAGCACCGGTCCGTCCACAGATACGCAGTATTTT. Amino acid sequence: CASSTGPSTDTQYF.

This clonotype was recorded a few times. The chain couples TRBV3-1 to TRBJ2-1; 9 nucleotides agree with TRBD1. Trimming took 6 bases from V and 4 from J; bases not matched to a gene: 4. This CDR3 spans 14 amino acids. The germline V gene has CDR1 LGHDT and CDR2 YNNKEL (reference sequence). The CDR3 spells CASSKTGGYNEQFF. DNA of the CDR3: TGTGCCAGCAGTAAGACAGGGGGATACAATGAGCAGTTCTTC.

This clonotype was counted only a few times. The rearrangement joins TRBV7-9 to TRBJ2-7; 10 positions agree with TRBD1. Germline V gene lookup returns CDR1 SEHNR and CDR2 FQNEAQ (reference sequence). J was trimmed by 4 bases and V by 1 base; bases with no gene match: 10. CDR3 length: 17 residues. CDR3 nucleotides: TGTGCCAGCAGCTTAGTCAGCGGGACAGGGGATTTTTACGAGCAGTACTTC. This codes for CASSLVSGTGDFYEQYF.

V is TRBV5-5 and J is TRBJ1-2, with 7 bases aligning to TRBD1. Germline V gives CDR1 SGHKS, CDR2 YYEKEE (reference sequence). The ends lost 0 bases at V and 4 bases at J; junction bases unmatched: 12. This CDR3 comprises 17 residues. CDR3: CASSLARGGQFGYGYTF. CDR3 bases: TGTGCCAGCAGCTTGGCGAGAGGGGGCCAGTTTGGCTATGGCTACACCTTC.

This clonotype showed up many times. V and J are TRBV28 and TRBJ2-2; D not resolved. This CDR3 region has 13 residues. V lost 7 bases and J lost 4, with 10 bases in between. The V gene's germline CDR1 is MDHEN and CDR2 SYDVKM. CDR3 sequence reads: CASTPQFTGELFF. The CDR3 nucleotides read TGTGCCAGCACCCCTCAATTCACCGGGGAGCTGTTTTTT.

The chain links TRBV7-6 to TRBJ2-2; 11 bases align to TRBD2. V shed 4 bases, J shed 1 base, and the junction held 2 bases outside the gene matches. Germline assignment: CDR1 SGHVS and CDR2 FNYEAQ. The CDR3 has 16 amino acids. Here the CDR3 DNA reads TGTGCCAGCAGCTCAGGGACTAGCGGGAACACCGGGGAGCTGTTTTTT. The encoded protein is CASSSGTSGNTGELFF.

The chain recombines TRBV7-2 with TRBJ2-1, with 8 bases that match TRBD2. There are 14 residues in the CDR3. V dropped 5 bases and J dropped 12; count of bases not matched to a gene: 12. Germline CDR1 and CDR2: SGHTA and FQGNSA. In DNA, the CDR3 is TGTGCCAGCAGCCCCCAAAGGCTAGCGGGTGTGCAGTTCTTC. It encodes CASSPQRLAGVQFF.

This chain uses TRBV27 with TRBJ2-5, with 10 bases aligning to TRBD2. The trim removed 2 bases at V and 5 bases at J, leaving 5 bases unmatched. The V gene's germline CDR1 is MNHEY and CDR2 SMNVEV (reference sequence). The CDR3 consists of 15 residues. CDR3 residues: CASSLLAGEEETQYF. The CDR3 DNA follows: TGTGCCAGCAGTTTACTAGCGGGAGAGGAGGAGACCCAGTACTTC.

V gene TRBV18 combines with J gene TRBJ1-5, with D uncertain. Trimming removed 3 bases from V and 5 bases from J, with 11 bases in between. This CDR3 contains 14 residues. Germline V CDR1 and CDR2: KGHSH, LQKENI. The CDR3 nucleotides read TGTGCCAGCTCACCTTCAGACGGATATCAGCCCCAGCATTTT. Translated, it gives CASSPSDGYQPQHF.

This clonotype was picked up many times. Written as DNA, the CDR3 is TGTGCCAGCAGTTTGGTGGGGGAGGGCCACGAGTTCTTC. As protein: CASSLVGEGHEFF. The chain uses TRBV12-3 or TRBV12-4 and TRBJ2-1; 7 bases fit TRBD2. J lost 14 bases, V lost 3 bases, and 10 bases had no gene match. The CDR3 has 13 residues.

This clonotype appeared many times. The J gene is TRBJ2-3, the V gene TRBV5-1; 7 positions agree with TRBD2. Germline loops: CDR1 SGHRS, CDR2 YFSETQ. The length of the CDR3 is 14 residues. V lost 2 bases and J lost 3; bases outside the gene matches: 3. For the CDR3, the DNA is TGCGCCAGCAGCTTCTTCGGGGGGACAGATACGCAGTATTTT. Translated: CASSFFGGTDTQYF.

This clonotype showed up just a few times. V usage is TRBV15 and J usage is TRBJ2-7; TRBD1 matches at 8 bases. Trimming cost V 4 bases and J 3 bases; bases outside gene matches: 11. The CDR3 runs 16 residues. In germline, CDR1 is LNHNV, CDR2 YYDKDF (reference sequence). Here the CDR3 reads CATSTSLRTGSYEQYF. The CDR3 DNA is TGTGCCACCAGCACCTCCCTTCGGACAGGGAGCTACGAGCAGTACTTC.

The chain recombines TRBV7-9 with TRBJ2-7; 12 nucleotides match TRBD2. The CDR3 contains 15 residues. The germline gives CDR1 SEHNR, CDR2 FQNEAQ (reference sequence). The J segment lost 3 bases and the V segment lost 5 bases, leaving 5 bases of the junction unmatched. DNA of the CDR3: TGTGCCAGCAGCAAGACTAGCGGGAGAGGCTACGAGCAGTACTTC. This sequence encodes CASSKTSGRGYEQYF. Using reference TRBV7-9 and TRBJ2-7 for the parts outside the CDR3, the full variable domain is DTGVSQNPRHKITKRGQNVTFRCDPISEHNRLYWYRQTLGQGPEFLTYFQNEAQLEKSRLLSDRFSAERPKGSFSTLEIQRTEQGDSAMYLCASSKTSGRGYEQYFGPGTRLTVT.

V and J are TRBV20-1 and TRBJ2-1; 8 bases are shared with TRBD2. V lost 6 bases, J lost 0 bases, and 7 bases stayed unmatched. Germline loops: CDR1 DFQATT, CDR2 SNEGSKA (reference sequence). This CDR3 has 15 residues. The CDR3 DNA follows: TGCAGTGCACCGACTAGCGAGAGCTCCTACAATGAGCAGTTCTTC. This translates into CSAPTSESSYNEQFF.

This clonotype was observed many times. The chain carries TRBV27 and TRBJ2-1; 10 positions match TRBD2. This CDR3 region has 16 residues. Trimming cost V 5 bases and J 6 bases; bases outside gene matches: 10. Germline values: CDR1 MNHEY, CDR2 SMNVEV (reference sequence). In DNA, the CDR3 is TGTGCCAGCAGTGAACCGGGACTAGCGCATCGCAATGAGCAGTTCTTC. Its protein product is CASSEPGLAHRNEQFF.